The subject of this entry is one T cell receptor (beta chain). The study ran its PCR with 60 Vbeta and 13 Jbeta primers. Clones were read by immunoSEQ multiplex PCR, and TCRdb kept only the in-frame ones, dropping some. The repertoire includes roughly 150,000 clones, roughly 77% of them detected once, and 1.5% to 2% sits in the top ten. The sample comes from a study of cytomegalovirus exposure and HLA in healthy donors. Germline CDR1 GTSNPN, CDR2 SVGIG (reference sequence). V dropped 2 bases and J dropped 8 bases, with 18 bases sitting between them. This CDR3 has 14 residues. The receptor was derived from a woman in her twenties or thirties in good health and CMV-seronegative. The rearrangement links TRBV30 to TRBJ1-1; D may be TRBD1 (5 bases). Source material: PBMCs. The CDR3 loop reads CAWSRYLGRAEAFF. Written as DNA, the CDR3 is TGTGCCTGGAGTCGATATCTGGGCAGGGCGGAAGCTTTCTTT.